A selection of T cell receptor beta chains follows, all from one sample in a study of blood T cell repertoires in COVID-19. Profiled with immunoSEQ multiplex PCR; TCRdb holds only in-frame clones, not every one. The sample gives some 130,000 clones, about 72% of which show up once; roughly 9.7% is in the top ten. The sample taken for sequencing was peripheral blood. The receptor source for this set is a man in his 60s who had recovered from COVID-19. CDR3s include the opening cysteine and the closing phenylalanine or tryptophan. A D gene is named only where the DNA matches it firmly. The size field is filled for only some rows; it gives once, few, many or a size class.

J | V | D | size | CDR3 | DNA
TRBJ1-2 | TRBV7-9 | TRBD1 | - | CASSLRDRAGYTF | TGTGCCAGCAGCTTACGGGACAGGGCTGGCTACACCTTC
TRBJ2-2 | TRBV5-4 | - | - | CASSLAGGTGVGELFF | TGTGCCAGCAGCCTGGCAGGGGGAACGGGGGTCGGGGAGCTGTTTTTT
TRBJ1-2 | TRBV28 | - | medium-sized | CASSPIRDIFRAGYTF | TGTGCCAGCAGTCCAATCAGGGACATTTTTAGGGCTGGCTACACCTTC
TRBJ1-4 | TRBV2 | - | - | CASSERRGAEKLFF | TGTGCCAGCAGTGAACGACGTGGGGCCGAAAAACTGTTTTTT
TRBJ1-1 | TRBV19 | - | once | CASRKRGLNTEAFF | TGTGCCAGTAGGAAACGAGGCTTAAACACTGAAGCTTTCTTT
TRBJ2-5 | TRBV6-6 | TRBD2 | - | CASRPSGGPQETQYF | TGTGCCAGCAGGCCAAGCGGGGGGCCCCAAGAGACCCAGTACTTC
TRBJ1-2 | TRBV28 | - | - | CASSLWMEGTYGYTF | TGTGCCAGCAGTTTATGGATGGAGGGCACCTATGGCTACACCTTC
TRBJ1-3 | TRBV7-9 | - | few | CASSRTGSGNTIYF | TGTGCCAGCAGCCGTACGGGGTCTGGAAACACCATATATTTT
TRBJ2-7 | TRBV5-1 | TRBD2 | few | CASSLYSGGPSYEQYF | TGCGCCAGCAGCTTATATAGCGGGGGACCATCCTACGAGCAGTACTTC
TRBJ2-3 | TRBV19 | - | - | CASSPLGIQSGTQYF | TGTGCCAGTAGTCCACTAGGAATACAATCGGGTACGCAGTATTTT
TRBJ2-1 | TRBV5-1 | - | - | CASSLGASSYNEQFF | TGCGCCAGCAGCTTAGGAGCGAGCTCCTACAATGAGCAGTTCTTC
TRBJ2-2 | TRBV5-1 | TRBD2 | - | CASSLALAGKNGELFF | TGCGCCAGCAGCTTGGCACTAGCGGGAAAAAACGGGGAGCTGTTTTTT
TRBJ1-2 | TRBV6-2/TRBV6-3 | - | - | CASSYSSRPYGYTF | TGTGCCAGCAGTTACTCGAGCAGGCCCTATGGCTACACCTTC
TRBJ2-7 | TRBV27 | TRBD1 | - | CASSSSTGLVTYEQYF | TGTGCCAGCAGTTCATCGACAGGGTTGGTCACCTACGAGCAGTACTTC
TRBJ1-5 | TRBV6-2/TRBV6-3 | - | - | CASSRPGGGQPQHF | TGTGCCAGCAGTCGCCCCGGGGGTGGGCAGCCCCAGCATTTT
TRBJ2-7 | TRBV5-4 | - | - | CASSGKGQPYEQYF | TGTGCCAGCAGCGGGAAGGGGCAGCCCTACGAGCAGTACTTC
TRBJ1-1 | TRBV3-1/TRBV3-2 | - | - | CASSQQFGRGTNTEAFF | TGTGCCAGCAGCCAACAATTCGGACGGGGGACGAACACTGAAGCTTTCTTT
TRBJ2-3 | TRBV12-3/TRBV12-4 | TRBD2 | - | CASRRDYTDTQYF | TGTGCCAGCAGAAGGGACTACACAGATACGCAGTATTTT
TRBJ1-4 | TRBV30 | - | - | CAWSPRGANEKLFF | TGTGCCTGGTCCCCCCGGGGGGCTAATGAAAAACTGTTTTTT
TRBJ1-1 | TRBV7-8 | TRBD1 | few | CASSLDRGATEAFF | TGTGCCAGCAGCCTAGACAGGGGCGCCACTGAAGCTTTCTTT
TRBJ2-5 | TRBV30 | TRBD1 | - | CAWRSGGSETQYF | TGTGCCTGGAGATCAGGGGGCAGTGAGACCCAGTACTTC
TRBJ2-7 | TRBV28 | TRBD1 | once | CASSLRDRDWYEQYF | TGTGCCAGCAGTTTACGGGACAGGGATTGGTACGAGCAGTACTTC
TRBJ2-7 | TRBV10-3 | TRBD2 | - | CALRGEGLREQYF | TGTGCCCTCCGAGGGGAGGGTTTGAGGGAGCAGTACTTC
TRBJ1-1 | TRBV27 | - | - | CASSRVTGRTEAFF | TGTGCCAGCAGTCGAGTTACAGGGAGAACTGAAGCTTTCTTT
TRBJ2-4 | TRBV5-4 | TRBD1 | - | CASSFGGTGRLERNIQYF | TGTGCCAGCAGCTTTGGAGGGACAGGCCGACTAGAGCGAAACATTCAGTACTTC
TRBJ2-1 | TRBV5-4 | TRBD2 | - | CASSTTTSGGTEQFF | TGTGCCAGCAGCACAACGACTAGCGGGGGAACGGAGCAGTTCTTC
TRBJ2-2 | TRBV7-6 | - | - | CASSLGPPGSNTGELFF | TGTGCCAGCAGCTTAGGACCTCCAGGGTCGAACACCGGGGAGCTGTTTTTT
TRBJ2-1 | TRBV29-1 | - | - | CSVEVRSGDKGYNEQFF | TGCAGCGTTGAAGTGCGGTCTGGGGACAAAGGATACAATGAGCAGTTCTTC
TRBJ1-2 | TRBV28 | - | - | CASSLPGAYGYTF | TGTGCCAGCAGTTTACCGGGTGCCTATGGCTACACCTTC
TRBJ1-5 | TRBV7-2 | - | - | CASSNGGNQPQHF | TGTGCCAGCAGCAACGGGGGCAATCAGCCCCAGCATTTT
TRBJ2-3 | TRBV27 | TRBD2 | once | CASSLGEASGRWADTQYF | TGTGCCAGCAGTTTGGGGGAGGCTAGCGGGAGATGGGCAGATACGCAGTATTTT
TRBJ1-4 | TRBV7-9 | - | - | CASSLGAGPADNEKLFF | TGTGCCAGCAGCTTAGGGGCAGGGCCGGCCGATAATGAAAAACTGTTTTTT
TRBJ1-5 | TRBV4-1 | TRBD1 | - | CASSQFGTGGNQPQHF | TGCGCCAGCAGCCAGTTCGGGACAGGGGGCAATCAGCCCCAGCATTTT